The 28 T cell receptor beta chains reported below all come from one sample, sequenced in a study of regulatory T cells in long-lasting Graves disease. Both iRepertoire HTBI primers and Arm-PCR of CDR3 regions were used to build the TCR beta libraries. TCRdb re-derived calls from the multiplex PCR reads in MiXCR, one entry per CDR3 protein. Here the sample spans roughly 440,000 distinct CDR3 sequences, about 16% being singletons. The time point: newly diagnosed GD, antithyroid drugs for less than 3 months. TCR sequences were obtained from RNA taken from PBMCs. A further study also used this sample, focusing on T cells in Graves' hyperthyroidism and ophthalmopathy.

Sequencing used peripheral blood mononuclear cells (PBMCs), obtained at new diagnosis, from a patient treated with antithyroid drugs. The source is a woman aged 18-35 years with Graves disease.

The table lists this clonotype with a few counts. The chain combines TRBV10-3 with TRBJ2-1; 12 bases fit TRBD2. Germline CDR1 reads ENHRY; CDR2 reads SYGVKD. J gave up 2 bases and V 4 bases, and 3 bases lay outside the gene matches. The CDR3 runs 16 residues. The CDR3 loop is CAISAASGRAYNEQFF. The CDR3 coding sequence is TGTGCCATCAGTGCGGCTAGCGGGAGGGCCTACAATGAGCAGTTCTTC.

The V gene is TRBV29-1, the J gene TRBJ2-7; the D gene is possibly TRBD1 (5 bases). This CDR3 contains 12 residues. Germline V gives CDR1 SQVTM, CDR2 ANQGSEA. V lost 0 bases, J lost 3 bases, and 6 bases lay in between. CDR3 nucleotides: TGCAGCGTTGAAGATCAGGGCTACGAGCAGTACTTC. Amino acids: CSVEDQGYEQYF.

In its sample, this clonotype was seen a few times. The chain links TRBV9 to TRBJ2-1, with TRBD2 matching 9 bases. J gave up 9 bases and V 0 bases, and 10 bases lay outside the gene matches. Germline assignment: CDR1 SGDLS and CDR2 YYNGEE. This CDR3 is built from 16 residues. The chain's CDR3 is CASSVGPSGIDVEQFF. CDR3 in DNA: TGTGCCAGCAGCGTAGGCCCTAGCGGGATTGATGTTGAGCAGTTCTTC.

This clonotype was observed many times. V and J are TRBV5-1 and TRBJ1-1, with 9 positions matching TRBD1. The V gene end was trimmed by 2 bases and the J gene end by 7 bases; junction bases not matched to a gene: 6. The CDR3 is 14 residues long. The germline V gene has CDR1 SGHRS and CDR2 YFSETQ. The CDR3 sequence: CASSLEQGADEAFF. The CDR3 DNA reads TGCGCCAGCAGCTTAGAACAGGGGGCTGATGAAGCTTTCTTT.

This clonotype was seen more than once but under ten times. V and J are TRBV2 and TRBJ2-4, with 13 bases aligning to TRBD2. CDR3 length: 16 residues. CDR1 and CDR2 (germline): SNHLY, FYNNEI. The trim removed 6 bases at V and 6 bases at J, leaving 8 bases unmatched. The CDR3 is CASRKGLAGRRNIQYF. The CDR3 DNA is TGTGCCAGCAGAAAGGGACTAGCGGGGCGGCGAAACATTCAGTACTTC.

J is TRBJ2-1 and V is TRBV5-1, with D unclear. V lost 4 bases and J 10 bases, leaving 18 bases between the germline ends. This CDR3 comprises 14 residues. The germline V gene encodes CDR1 SGHRS and CDR2 YFSETQ. CDR3 bases: TGCGCCAGCAGCCCGACGGTTCGATCCTACGAGCAGTTCTTC. It translates to CASSPTVRSYEQFF.

On this clonotype: Relative to the germline gene, one junction end is altered; a read error may explain this. The rearrangement links TRBV7-8 to TRBJ2-3; D is unresolved. The CDR3 contains 14 residues. The germline V gene encodes CDR1 SGHVS and CDR2 FQNEAQ. Here the CDR3 DNA reads TGTGCCAGCAGCTTAGTCGCTGGCACAGATACGCGGTATTTT. It codes for CASSLVAGTDTRYF.

The CDR3 region is CANRLNTEAFF. The CDR3 DNA reads as TGTGCCAACAGACTGAACACTGAAGCTTTCTTT. The rearrangement uses TRBV11-2 and TRBJ1-1; D call uncertain. Germline CDR1 and CDR2: SGHAT and FQNNGV. Trimming shortened V by 10 bases and J by 0 bases, and 6 bases separated the two germline ends. The CDR3 spans 11 residues.

Notes on this clonotype: The junction departs from germline at one end; a sequencing error may be responsible. The chain carries TRBV7-9 and TRBJ2-1, with 8 bases matching TRBD1. The CDR3 is 12 amino acids. From germline, CDR1 is SEHNR and CDR2 FQNEAQ (reference sequence). The CDR3 here is CASRTGMNEQSF. Here the CDR3 DNA reads TGTGCCAGTAGGACAGGGATGAATGAGCAGTCCTTC.

Comment on this clonotype: A much larger clone sits a single nucleotide away, making a read error possible. CDR3 protein: CATSRARRPQHF. The CDR3 bases are TGTGCCACCAGCAGGGCGAGACGGCCCCAGCATTTT. This chain connects TRBV15 to TRBJ1-5, with no clear D. Trimming removed 3 bases at V and 9 bases at J, with 9 bases between. The CDR3 length is 12 residues. CDR1 and CDR2 from the germline V gene are LNHNV and YYDKDF (reference sequence).

This clonotype was seen at least ten times. The chain is built from TRBV27 and TRBJ2-1; D gene ambiguous. Between the trimmed V and J ends, which lost 5 bases and 6 bases, there was a span of 11 bases. In germline, CDR1 is MNHEY, CDR2 SMNVEV (reference sequence). This CDR3 contains 13 residues. The CDR3 bases are TGTGCCAGCAGTCATCTGCTCGCCAATGAGCAGTTCTTC. Translation: CASSHLLANEQFF.

A remark on this clonotype: A single base is all that separates this from a far larger clone, so a read error is likely. The chain employs TRBV7-9 and TRBJ2-1; D might be TRBD1 (6 bases). The J call may be wrong; the DNA end is better matched by TRBJ2-5. CDR1 is SEHNR, CDR2 FQNEAQ, per germline (reference sequence). The CDR3 runs 12 residues. Written as DNA, the CDR3 is TGTGCCAGCGCAGGGGTCGGAGAGGCCCAGTACTTC. Translated, it gives CASAGVGEAQYF.

This clonotype was picked up many times. The chain recombines TRBV7-8 with TRBJ2-7; TRBD1 might be the D (6 bases). This CDR3 contains 16 residues. Trimming removed 1 base from V and 4 bases from J, with 17 bases in between. Germline assignment: CDR1 SGHVS and CDR2 FQNEAQ. This chain's CDR3 is CASSLGIRGGEYEQYF. CDR3 bases: TGTGCCAGCAGCTTAGGAATCAGGGGTGGGGAGTACGAGCAGTACTTC.

This clonotype was detected ten times or more. The V and J genes are TRBV5-6 and TRBJ2-7, with 11 bases aligning to TRBD2. Germline CDR1 SGHDT, CDR2 YYEEEE. V gave up 5 bases and J gave up 0 bases; unmatched junction bases: 13. The CDR3 contains 18 residues. The chain's CDR3 is CASRPTGTSGDLSYEQYF. CDR3 nucleotides: TGTGCCAGCAGACCGACCGGGACTAGCGGAGATCTCTCCTACGAGCAGTACTTC.

This clonotype has a count of ten or more. The gene calls are TRBV3-1 and TRBJ2-2, with no clear D. The V end lost 3 bases, the J end lost 5 bases, and 1 base lay between the germline ends. This CDR3 is 11 amino acids long. The germline gives CDR1 LGHDT, CDR2 YNNKEL (reference sequence). Here the CDR3 reads CASSQTGELFF. The CDR3 region has the DNA TGTGCCAGCAGCCAGACCGGGGAGCTGTTTTTT.

This clonotype was recorded at least ten times. The rearrangement uses TRBV5-1 and TRBJ2-1; the match to TRBD2 covers 13 bases. Germline loops: CDR1 SGHRS, CDR2 YFSETQ. Losses at the gene ends were 6 bases for V and 9 bases for J; bases not matched to a gene: 9. The CDR3 has 15 residues. The CDR3 reads CASTTGLAGVLEQFF. DNA of the CDR3: TGCGCCAGCACAACAGGACTAGCGGGAGTCCTTGAGCAGTTCTTC.

This clonotype was seen a handful of times. V usage is TRBV20-1 and J usage is TRBJ2-5; perhaps TRBD1 as D (5 bases). This CDR3 is built from 14 residues. Trimming removed 2 bases from V and 2 bases from J, with 12 bases in between. The germline V gene has CDR1 DFQATT and CDR2 SNEGSKA (reference sequence). Here the CDR3 reads CSARFLTVQETQYF. The CDR3 bases are TGCAGTGCTAGATTCCTGACAGTTCAAGAGACCCAGTACTTC.

This clonotype was counted a few times. The chain couples TRBV18 to TRBJ2-7; D remains ambiguous. In germline, CDR1 is KGHSH, CDR2 LQKENI. This CDR3 is 16 amino acids long. V lost 2 bases, J lost 3 bases, and 17 bases lay in between. CDR3 in amino acids: CASSPETFGVYYEQYF. DNA of the CDR3: TGTGCCAGCTCACCAGAGACATTCGGCGTCTACTACGAGCAGTACTTC.

At least ten counts were recorded for this clonotype. The chain carries TRBV20-1 and TRBJ2-1, with TRBD2 identical over 9 bases. The CDR3 sequence is 15 residues long. After removal of 7 bases from V and 7 bases from J, the junction contained 14 bases not matched to a gene. Per germline, CDR1 DFQATT and CDR2 SNEGSKA (reference sequence). The CDR3 region is CSGTDGAGGGNEQFF. The CDR3 nucleotides are TGCAGTGGAACCGACGGAGCGGGGGGCGGAAATGAGCAGTTCTTC.

This clonotype was recorded many times. This chain uses TRBV28 with TRBJ2-1; 10 bases match TRBD2. J gave up 6 bases and V 6 bases, and 14 bases lay outside the gene matches. The CDR3 consists of 17 residues. CDR1 and CDR2 (germline): MDHEN, SYDVKM. CDR3 sequence: CASRGWASGSRVNEQFF. In nucleotides, the CDR3 is TGTGCCAGCAGGGGATGGGCTAGCGGGAGTCGGGTCAATGAGCAGTTCTTC.

Here the CDR3 reads CSARDQSGRGGTDTQYF. CDR3 DNA: TGCAGTGCTAGAGATCAGAGCGGGAGGGGGGGCACAGATACGCAGTATTTT. This chain links TRBV20-1 with TRBJ2-3; 10 bases match TRBD2. V dropped 0 bases and J dropped 1; count of bases not matched to a gene: 7. Germline V gives CDR1 DFQATT, CDR2 SNEGSKA (reference sequence). This CDR3 is 17 amino acids long.

The sample holds many counts of this clonotype. The V gene is TRBV7-3, the J gene TRBJ2-1, with a tentative D call TRBD2 (6 bases). This CDR3 spans 15 amino acids. The germline gives CDR1 SGHTA, CDR2 FQGTGA. The germline V and J ends were trimmed by 2 bases and 5 bases, with 13 bases remaining between them. The CDR3 region is CASSLGASVNNEQFF. Here the CDR3 DNA reads TGTGCCAGCAGCTTAGGGGCTAGCGTAAACAATGAGCAGTTCTTC.

The gene calls are TRBV20-1 and TRBJ2-3, with 10 nucleotides matching TRBD2. Germline CDR1 and CDR2: DFQATT and SNEGSKA (reference sequence). This CDR3 contains 17 residues. The ends lost 1 base at V and 0 bases at J; junction bases unmatched: 7. The DNA for the CDR3 is TGCAGTGCTAGAGGGGGTAGCGGGAGGCCTAGCACAGATACGCAGTATTTT. This encodes CSARGGSGRPSTDTQYF.

The V and J genes are TRBV5-1 and TRBJ2-2; D is possibly TRBD2 (6 bases). V was trimmed by 5 bases and J by 3 bases, leaving 11 bases between them. The CDR3 has 14 amino acids. Per the germline V gene, CDR1 is SGHRS and CDR2 is YFSETQ. CDR3 nucleotide sequence: TGCGCCAGCAGTCGGGACTTTGACACCGGGGAGCTGTTTTTT. Its translation: CASSRDFDTGELFF.

This clonotype was recorded a few times. The chain employs TRBV7-3 and TRBJ2-1; no firm D call. The germline V gene has CDR1 SGHTA and CDR2 FQGTGA. Trimming removed 4 bases at V and 4 bases at J, with 17 bases between. This CDR3 region has 16 residues. CDR3 DNA: TGTGCCAGCAGCTATGTCCCCGGTTTGTCATACAATGAGCAGTTCTTC. Its translation: CASSYVPGLSYNEQFF.

The chain combines TRBV2 with TRBJ1-2; 8 nucleotides agree with TRBD1. Per the germline V gene, CDR1 is SNHLY and CDR2 is FYNNEI. The V and J ends lost 6 bases and 2 bases, in that order; junction bases with no gene match: 11. This CDR3 region has 16 residues. CDR3: CASREPGQGPNYGYTF. DNA for the CDR3: TGTGCCAGCAGAGAGCCTGGACAGGGCCCCAACTATGGCTACACCTTC.

The chain recombines TRBV28 with TRBJ1-5; D unresolved. Germline values: CDR1 MDHEN, CDR2 SYDVKM. Between the trimmed V and J ends, which lost 8 bases and 7 bases, there was a span of 15 bases. The CDR3 extends over 13 amino acids. The CDR3 sequence is CASGRGSEQPQHF. The CDR3 DNA reads TGTGCCAGCGGTCGGGGATCGGAACAGCCCCAGCATTTT.

This clonotype was seen at least ten times. In nucleotides, the CDR3 is TGTGCCAGCAGACATTACCAGGGGAGGAGGTGCGAGCAGTACTTC. Protein sequence: CASRHYQGRRCEQYF. The V call is TRBV7-6, the J call TRBJ2-7; D tentatively reads TRBD1 or TRBD2 (6 bases each). Germline CDR1 and CDR2: SGHVS and FNYEAQ. Trimming pared 6 bases from V and 6 bases from J, leaving 21 bases between. This CDR3 comprises 15 residues.